What follows is one TCR beta chain and its context. Its antigen remains unknown. The data stem from a study of cytomegalovirus exposure and HLA in healthy donors. V was pared by 0 bases and J by 5 bases, with 6 bases of the junction left unmatched. Germline V CDR1 and CDR2: SGHNT, YYREEE (reference sequence). CDR3 length equals 15 residues. The table came from immunoSEQ multiplex PCR; TCRdb's copy has only in-frame clones and leaves some out. Found here are 90,000 to 150,000 clones, roughly 88% of them singletons; the top ten hold 6% to 7%. Findings and caveats of the study: It was reportedly the case that the classifier diagnosed cytomegalovirus status with high specificity and sensitivity. According to a later analysis, TCR clusters from the first cohort tended to co-occur in the roughly 130 validation repertoires.

The sample comprised PBMCs. The receptor comes from a woman between 18 and 29 years old in good health and CMV-seropositive. The chain employs TRBV5-4 and TRBJ1-1; 8 bases match TRBD1. CDR3 nucleotide sequence: TGTGCCAGCAGCTTGGTCACAGGGGGTTGGACTGAAGCTTTCTTT. Protein product: CASSLVTGGWTEAFF.